This T cell receptor beta chain was retrieved from a study of blood T cell repertoires in COVID-19. Generated by immunoSEQ multiplex PCR, the TCRdb table keeps only in-frame clones and is missing some. The data show tens of thousands of clones, with 85% to 90% seen just once and 4% to 5.5% held by the top ten. The sequencing input was peripheral blood. This TCR derives from a man aged 50 to 60 with active COVID-19.

CDR3 sequence (DNA): TGTGCCAGCAGTTACGACGGGACGGGGAGGGCTGGCTACACCTTC. It codes for CASSYDGTGRAGYTF. V usage is TRBV6-5 and J usage is TRBJ1-2, with D possibly TRBD1 on 5 matching bases. This CDR3 spans 15 amino acids. V shed 2 bases and J shed 7 bases, with 17 bases lying between them. Germline V gene lookup returns CDR1 MNHEY and CDR2 SVGAGI.